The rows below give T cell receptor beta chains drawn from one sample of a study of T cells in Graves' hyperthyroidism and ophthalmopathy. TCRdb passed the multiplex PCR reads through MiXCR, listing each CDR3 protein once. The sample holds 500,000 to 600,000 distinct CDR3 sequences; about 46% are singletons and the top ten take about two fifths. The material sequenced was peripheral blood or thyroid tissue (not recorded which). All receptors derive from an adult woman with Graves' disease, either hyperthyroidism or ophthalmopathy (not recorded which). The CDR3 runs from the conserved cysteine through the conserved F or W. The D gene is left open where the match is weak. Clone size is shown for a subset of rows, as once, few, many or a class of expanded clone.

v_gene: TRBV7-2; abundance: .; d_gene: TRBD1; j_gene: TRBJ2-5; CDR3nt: TGTGCCAGCAGCTTCCCGTCACAGGGGGAAGAGACCCAGTACTTC; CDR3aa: CASSFPSQGEETQYF
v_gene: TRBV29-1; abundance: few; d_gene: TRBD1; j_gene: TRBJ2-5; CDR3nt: TGCAGCGGCCGGACAGGGGGATACCAAGAGACCCAGTACTTC; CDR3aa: CSGRTGGYQETQYF
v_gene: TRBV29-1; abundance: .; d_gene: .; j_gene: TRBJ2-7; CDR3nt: TGCAGCGGCATTGCGGCCTACGAGCAGTACTTC; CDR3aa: CSGIAAYEQYF
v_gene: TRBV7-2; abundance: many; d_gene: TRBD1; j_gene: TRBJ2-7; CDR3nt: TGTGCCAGCAGCACCGGACAGGGCTACCACGAGCAGTACTTC; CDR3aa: CASSTGQGYHEQYF
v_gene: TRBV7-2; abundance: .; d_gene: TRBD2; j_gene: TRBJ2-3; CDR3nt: TGTGCCAGCAGCTTAGCAGCGGGAAGAACAGATACGCAGTATTTT; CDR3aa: CASSLAAGRTDTQYF
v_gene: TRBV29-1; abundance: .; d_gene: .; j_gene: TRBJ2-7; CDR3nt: TGCAGCGTTGAAGGTATTGGCAAGGGGGGATTTTACGAGCAGTACTTC; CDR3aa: CSVEGIGKGGFYEQYF
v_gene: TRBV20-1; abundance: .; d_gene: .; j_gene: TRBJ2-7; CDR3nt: TGCAGTGCTAGAGTTGGGAGTTTTACCTACGAGCAGTACTTC; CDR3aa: CSARVGSFTYEQYF
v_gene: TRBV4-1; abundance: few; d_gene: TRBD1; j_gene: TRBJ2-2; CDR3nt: TGCGCCAGCAGCCAGGCTGACAGGGGTTTCACAGCCGGGGAGCTGTTTTTT; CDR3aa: CASSQADRGFTAGELFF
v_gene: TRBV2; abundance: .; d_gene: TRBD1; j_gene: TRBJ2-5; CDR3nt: TGTGCCAGCAGTGCAACCGGGACAGGGGGGGGGACCCAGTACTTC; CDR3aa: CASSATGTGGGTQYF
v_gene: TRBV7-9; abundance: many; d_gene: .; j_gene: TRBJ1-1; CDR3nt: TGTGCCAGCAGCTGGACCCAAAACACTGAAGCTTTCTTT; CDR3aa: CASSWTQNTEAFF
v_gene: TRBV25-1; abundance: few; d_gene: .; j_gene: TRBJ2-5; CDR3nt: TGTGCCAGCAGTGAATTAGGCAGAGAAGAGACCCAGTACTTC; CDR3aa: CASSELGREETQYF
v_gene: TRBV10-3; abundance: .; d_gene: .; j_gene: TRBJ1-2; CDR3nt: TGTGCCATCAGTTCTTTGGCGGCTAACTATGGCTACACCTTC; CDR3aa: CAISSLAANYGYTF
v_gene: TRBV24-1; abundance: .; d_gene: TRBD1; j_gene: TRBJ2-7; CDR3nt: TGTGCCACCAGTGACACTACGGGACAGGGCACGTACGAGCAGTACTTC; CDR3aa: CATSDTTGQGTYEQYF
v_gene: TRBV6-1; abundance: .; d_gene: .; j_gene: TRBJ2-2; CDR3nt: TGTGCCAGCTGCGGGTCTGGGGGACCCCGATCGGAGCTGTTTTTT; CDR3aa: CASCGSGGPRSELFF
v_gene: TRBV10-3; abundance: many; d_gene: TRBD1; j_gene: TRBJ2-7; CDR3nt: TGTGCCATCAGGGGGGACAGGGGGTACGAGCAGTACTTC; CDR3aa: CAIRGDRGYEQYF
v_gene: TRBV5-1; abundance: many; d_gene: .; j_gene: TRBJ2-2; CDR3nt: TGTGCCAGCAGCTTACGGGGGAACACCGGGGAGCTGTTTTTT; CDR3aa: CASSLRGNTGELFF
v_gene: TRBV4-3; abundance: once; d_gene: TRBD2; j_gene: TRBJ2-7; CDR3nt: TGCGCCAGCAGCCCGGGACTAGCGGATCACTACGAGCAGTACTTC; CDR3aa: CASSPGLADHYEQYF
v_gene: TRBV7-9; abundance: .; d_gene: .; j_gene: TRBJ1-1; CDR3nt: TGTGCCAGCAGCTGGGGGCGGGATGCTTTCTTT; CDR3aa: CASSWGRDAFF
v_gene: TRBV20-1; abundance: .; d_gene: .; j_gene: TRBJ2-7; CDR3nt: TGCAGCGTCCGGGACATCGAAACCTACGAGCAGTACTTC; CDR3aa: CSVRDIETYEQYF
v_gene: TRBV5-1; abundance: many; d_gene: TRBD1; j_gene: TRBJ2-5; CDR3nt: TGCGCCAGCAGCAAGGGGACAGCCAAAGAAGAGACCCAGTACTTC; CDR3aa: CASSKGTAKEETQYF
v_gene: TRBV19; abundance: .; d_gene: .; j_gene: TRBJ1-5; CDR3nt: TGTGCCAGTAGTATTGCTTCAGGGCAGCCCCAGCATTTT; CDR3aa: CASSIASGQPQHF
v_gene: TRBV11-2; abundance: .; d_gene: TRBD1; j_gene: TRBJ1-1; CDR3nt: TGTGCCATCAGGGAGACAGGGCGGACTGAAGCTTTCTTT; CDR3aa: CAIRETGRTEAFF
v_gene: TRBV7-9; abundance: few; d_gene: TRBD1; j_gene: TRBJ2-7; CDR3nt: TGTGCCAGCAGCTGGCCGGGACAGGCGGGCCCCTACGAGCAGTACTTC; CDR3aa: CASSWPGQAGPYEQYF
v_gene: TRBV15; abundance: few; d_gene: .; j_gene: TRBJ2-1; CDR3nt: TGTGCCACCAGCAGACTATACAATGAGCAGTTCTTC; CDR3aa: CATSRLYNEQFF
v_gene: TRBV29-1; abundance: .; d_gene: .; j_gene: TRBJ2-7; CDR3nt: TGCAGCGTCACAGAGGGCGGGGAGTACTTC; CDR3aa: CSVTEGGEYF
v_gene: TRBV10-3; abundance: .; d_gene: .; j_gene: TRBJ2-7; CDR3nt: TGTGCCAGCAGCCCCGCTGCTCACGAGCAGTACTTC; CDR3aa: CASSPAAHEQYF
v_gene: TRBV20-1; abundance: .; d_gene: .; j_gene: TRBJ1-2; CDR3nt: TGCAGTGCTAGAGAGGGGGTGGTGGGTGTGACCTATGGCTACACCTTC; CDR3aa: CSAREGVVGVTYGYTF
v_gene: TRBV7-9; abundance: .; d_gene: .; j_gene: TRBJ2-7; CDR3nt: TGTGCCAGCAGCCACCGGGACGAGTCCTACGAGCAGTACTTC; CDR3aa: CASSHRDESYEQYF
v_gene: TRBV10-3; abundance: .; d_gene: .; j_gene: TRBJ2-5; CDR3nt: TGTGCCATCAGCCAGGGTGGGCTAGGGGAGACCCAGTACTTC; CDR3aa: CAISQGGLGETQYF
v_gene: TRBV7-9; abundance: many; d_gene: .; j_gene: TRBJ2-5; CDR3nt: TGTGCCAGCTCCTCACCTGGGGGATCGGAGACCCAGTACTTC; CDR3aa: CASSSPGGSETQYF
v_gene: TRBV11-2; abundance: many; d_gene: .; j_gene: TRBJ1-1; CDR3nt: TGTGCCAGCAGCTTAGTTGCGACAGCCACCCTTTGGGATAACACTGAAGCTTTCTTT; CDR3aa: CASSLVATATLWDNTEAFF
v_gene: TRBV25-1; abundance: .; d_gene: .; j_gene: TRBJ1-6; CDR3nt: TGTGCCAGTAGTGAATTCGGGGGGAAAAATAATTCACCCCTCCACTTT; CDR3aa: CASSEFGGKNNSPLHF
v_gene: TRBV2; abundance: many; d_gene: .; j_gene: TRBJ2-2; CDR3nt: TGTGCCAGCAGTGAACTCTCACCTCTCACCGGGGAGCTGTTTTTT; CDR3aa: CASSELSPLTGELFF
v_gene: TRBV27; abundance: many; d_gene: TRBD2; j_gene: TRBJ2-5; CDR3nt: TGTGCCAGCAGTTTAGGCGTCGGGAGGACTAGCGGGATCGAGACCCAGTACTTC; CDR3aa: CASSLGVGRTSGIETQYF
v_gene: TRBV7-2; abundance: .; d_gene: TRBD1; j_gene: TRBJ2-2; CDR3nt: TGTGCCAGCAGCGTGGACAGGGGGCGCGGGGAGCAGTTTTTT; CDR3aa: CASSVDRGRGEQFF
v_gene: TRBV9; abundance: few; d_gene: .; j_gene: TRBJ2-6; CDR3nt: TGTGCCGGAAACAGGGCAAGCGGGGCCAACGTCCTGACTTTC; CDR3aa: CAGNRASGANVLTF
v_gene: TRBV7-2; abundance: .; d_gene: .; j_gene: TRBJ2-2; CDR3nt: TGTGCCAGCAGTCCCGGGCCAAAAAGGATCACCGGGGAGCTGTTTTTT; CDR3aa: CASSPGPKRITGELFF
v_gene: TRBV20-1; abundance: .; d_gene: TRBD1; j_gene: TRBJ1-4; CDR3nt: TGCAGTGCTAGACCGACAGGGGCTAGGGATGAAAAACTGTTTTTT; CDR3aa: CSARPTGARDEKLFF
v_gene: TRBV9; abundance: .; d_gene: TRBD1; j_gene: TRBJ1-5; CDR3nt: TGTGCCAGCAGTGAAAAAACGACAGGGCATCAGCCCCAGCATTTT; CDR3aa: CASSEKTTGHQPQHF
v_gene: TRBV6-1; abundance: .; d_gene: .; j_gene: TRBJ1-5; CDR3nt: TGTGCCAGCAGTGAATGGGGTAGAGGTCAGCCCCAGCATTTT; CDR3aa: CASSEWGRGQPQHF